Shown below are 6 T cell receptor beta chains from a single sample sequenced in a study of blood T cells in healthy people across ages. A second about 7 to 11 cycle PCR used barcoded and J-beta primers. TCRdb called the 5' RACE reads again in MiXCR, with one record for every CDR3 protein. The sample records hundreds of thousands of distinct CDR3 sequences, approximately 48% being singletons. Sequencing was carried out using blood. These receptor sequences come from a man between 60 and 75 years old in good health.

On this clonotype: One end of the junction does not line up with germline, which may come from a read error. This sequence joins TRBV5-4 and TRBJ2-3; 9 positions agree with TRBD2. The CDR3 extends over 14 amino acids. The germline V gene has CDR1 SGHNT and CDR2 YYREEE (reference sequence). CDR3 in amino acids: CASGSGGYTVTQYF. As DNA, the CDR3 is TGTGCCAGCGGTAGCGGGGGTTACACAGTTACGCAGTATTTT. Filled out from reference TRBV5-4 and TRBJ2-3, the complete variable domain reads ETGVTQSPTHLIKTRGQQVTLRCSSQSGHNTVSWYQQALGQGPQFIFQYYREEENGRGNFPPRFSGLQFPNYSSELNVNALELDDSALYLCASGSGGYTVTQYFGPGTRLTVL.

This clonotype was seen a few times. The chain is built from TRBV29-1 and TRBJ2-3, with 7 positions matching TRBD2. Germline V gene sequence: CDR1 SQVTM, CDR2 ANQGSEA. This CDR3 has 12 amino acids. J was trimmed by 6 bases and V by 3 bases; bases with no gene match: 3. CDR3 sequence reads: CSVDLGGDTQYF. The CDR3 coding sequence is TGCAGCGTTGACCTGGGGGGGGATACGCAGTATTTT.

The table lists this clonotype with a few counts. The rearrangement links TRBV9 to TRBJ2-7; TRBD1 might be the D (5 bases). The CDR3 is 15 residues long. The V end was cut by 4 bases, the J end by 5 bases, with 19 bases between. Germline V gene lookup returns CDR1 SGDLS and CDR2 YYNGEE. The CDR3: CASSTGVPSANEQYF. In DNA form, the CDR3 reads TGTGCCAGCAGCACAGGAGTACCCTCAGCAAACGAGCAGTACTTC.

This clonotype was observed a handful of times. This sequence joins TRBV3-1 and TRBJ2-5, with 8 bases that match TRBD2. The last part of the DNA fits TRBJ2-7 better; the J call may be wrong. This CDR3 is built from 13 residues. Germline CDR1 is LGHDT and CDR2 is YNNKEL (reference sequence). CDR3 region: CASQSPGGTEQYF. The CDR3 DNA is TGTGCCAGCCAGTCCCCGGGGGGGACCGAGCAGTACTTC.

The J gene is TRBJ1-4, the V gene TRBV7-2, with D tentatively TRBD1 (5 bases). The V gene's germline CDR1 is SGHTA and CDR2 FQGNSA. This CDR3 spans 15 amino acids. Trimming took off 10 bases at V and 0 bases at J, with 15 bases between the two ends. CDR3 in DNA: TGTGCCACCTCAAGTACAGGCGCAACTAATGAAAAACTGTTTTTT. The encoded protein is CATSSTGATNEKLFF.

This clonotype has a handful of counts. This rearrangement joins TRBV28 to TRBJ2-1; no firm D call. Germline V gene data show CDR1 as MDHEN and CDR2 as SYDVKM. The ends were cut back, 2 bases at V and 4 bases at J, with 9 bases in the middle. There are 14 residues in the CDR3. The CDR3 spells CASSLQTAYNEQFF. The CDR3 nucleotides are TGTGCCAGCAGTTTACAGACCGCATACAATGAGCAGTTCTTC.